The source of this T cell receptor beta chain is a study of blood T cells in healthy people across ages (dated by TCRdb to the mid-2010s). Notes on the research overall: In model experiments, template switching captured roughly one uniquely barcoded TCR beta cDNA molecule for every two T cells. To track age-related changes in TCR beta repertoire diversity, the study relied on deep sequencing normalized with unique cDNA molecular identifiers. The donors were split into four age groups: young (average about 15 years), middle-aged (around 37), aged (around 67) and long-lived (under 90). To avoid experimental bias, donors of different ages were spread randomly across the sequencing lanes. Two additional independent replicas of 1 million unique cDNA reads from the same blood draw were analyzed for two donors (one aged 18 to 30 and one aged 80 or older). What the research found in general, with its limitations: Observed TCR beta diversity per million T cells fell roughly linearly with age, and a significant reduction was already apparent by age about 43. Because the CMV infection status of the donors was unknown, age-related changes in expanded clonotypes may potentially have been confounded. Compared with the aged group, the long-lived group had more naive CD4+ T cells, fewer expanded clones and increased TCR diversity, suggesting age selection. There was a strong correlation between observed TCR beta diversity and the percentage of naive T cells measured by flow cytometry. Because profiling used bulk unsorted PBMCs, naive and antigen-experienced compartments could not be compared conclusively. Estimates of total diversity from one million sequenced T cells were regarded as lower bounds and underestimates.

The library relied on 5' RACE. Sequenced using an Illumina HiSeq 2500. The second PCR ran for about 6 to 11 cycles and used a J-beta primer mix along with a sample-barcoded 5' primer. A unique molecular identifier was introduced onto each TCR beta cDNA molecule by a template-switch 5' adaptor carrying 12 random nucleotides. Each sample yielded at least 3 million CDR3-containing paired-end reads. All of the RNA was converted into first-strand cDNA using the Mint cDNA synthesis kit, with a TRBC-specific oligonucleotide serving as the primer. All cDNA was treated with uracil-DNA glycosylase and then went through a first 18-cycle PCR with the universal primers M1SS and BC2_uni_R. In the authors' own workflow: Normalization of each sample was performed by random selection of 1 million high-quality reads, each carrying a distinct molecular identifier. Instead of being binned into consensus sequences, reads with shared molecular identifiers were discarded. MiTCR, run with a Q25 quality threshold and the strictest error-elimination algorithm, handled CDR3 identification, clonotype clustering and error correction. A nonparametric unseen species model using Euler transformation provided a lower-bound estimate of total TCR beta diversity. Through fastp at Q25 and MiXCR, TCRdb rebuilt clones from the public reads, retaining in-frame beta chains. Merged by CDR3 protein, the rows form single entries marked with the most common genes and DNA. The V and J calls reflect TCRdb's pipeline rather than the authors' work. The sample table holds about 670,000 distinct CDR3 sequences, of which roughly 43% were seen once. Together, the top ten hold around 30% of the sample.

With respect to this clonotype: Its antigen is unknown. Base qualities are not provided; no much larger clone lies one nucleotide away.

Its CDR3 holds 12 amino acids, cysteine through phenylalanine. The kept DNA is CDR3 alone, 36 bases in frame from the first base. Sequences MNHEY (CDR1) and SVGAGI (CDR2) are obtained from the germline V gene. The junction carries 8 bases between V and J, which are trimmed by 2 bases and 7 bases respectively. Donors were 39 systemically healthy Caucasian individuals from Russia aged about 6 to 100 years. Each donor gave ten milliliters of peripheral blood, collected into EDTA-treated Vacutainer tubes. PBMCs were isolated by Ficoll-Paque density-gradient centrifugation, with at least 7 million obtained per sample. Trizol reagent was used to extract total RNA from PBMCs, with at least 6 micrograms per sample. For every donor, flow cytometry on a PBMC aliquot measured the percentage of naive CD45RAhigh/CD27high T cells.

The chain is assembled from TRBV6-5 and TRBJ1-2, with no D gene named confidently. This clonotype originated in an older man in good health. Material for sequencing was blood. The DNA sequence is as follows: TGTGCCAGCAGTTACCCGCTCGGTGGCTACACCTTC. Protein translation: CASSYPLGGYTF.